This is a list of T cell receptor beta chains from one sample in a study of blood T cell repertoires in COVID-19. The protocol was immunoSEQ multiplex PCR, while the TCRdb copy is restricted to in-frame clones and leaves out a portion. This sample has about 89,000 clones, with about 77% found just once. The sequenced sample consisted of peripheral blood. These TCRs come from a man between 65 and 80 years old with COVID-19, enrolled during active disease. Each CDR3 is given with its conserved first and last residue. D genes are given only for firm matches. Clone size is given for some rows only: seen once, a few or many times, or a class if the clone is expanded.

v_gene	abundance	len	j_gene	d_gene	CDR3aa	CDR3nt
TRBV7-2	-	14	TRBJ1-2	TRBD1	CASSLGTGSYGYTF	TGTGCCAGCAGCTTAGGGACAGGGAGCTATGGCTACACCTTC
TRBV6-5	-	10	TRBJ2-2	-	CASRRGELFF	TGTGCCAGCAGACGGGGGGAGCTGTTTTTT
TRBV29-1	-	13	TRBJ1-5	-	CSAGGAFDQPQHF	TGCAGCGCGGGAGGGGCCTTCGATCAGCCCCAGCATTTT
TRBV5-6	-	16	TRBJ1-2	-	CASSFWIDLRGYGYTF	TGTGCCAGCAGCTTTTGGATCGACCTCCGCGGCTATGGCTACACCTTC
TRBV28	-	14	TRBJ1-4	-	CASSPDSLNEKLFF	TGTGCCAGCAGCCCGGACAGCTTAAATGAAAAACTGTTTTTT
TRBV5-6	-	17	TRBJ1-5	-	CASSLYTGTNSNQPQHF	TGTGCCAGCAGCTTGTATACCGGGACAAATAGCAATCAGCCCCAGCATTTT
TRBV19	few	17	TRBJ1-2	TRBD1	CASSNRQGAQDNYGYTF	TGTGCCAGTAGTAACAGACAGGGGGCGCAGGACAACTATGGCTACACCTTC
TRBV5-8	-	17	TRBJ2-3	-	CASSSPGQLGFQDTQYF	TGTGCCAGCAGTTCACCCGGACAGCTGGGCTTTCAAGATACGCAGTATTTT
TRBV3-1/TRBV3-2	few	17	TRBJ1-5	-	CASSQTISPVSNQPQHF	TGTGCCAGCAGCCAAACCATTTCACCGGTCAGCAATCAGCCCCAGCATTTT
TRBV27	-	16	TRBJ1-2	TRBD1	CASSSLGQGANYGYTF	TGTGCCAGCAGTTCCCTGGGACAGGGAGCTAACTATGGCTACACCTTC
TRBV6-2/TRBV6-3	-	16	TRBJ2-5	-	CASSLPLGGSQETQYF	TGTGCCAGCAGTTTACCTCTAGGGGGATCCCAAGAGACCCAGTACTTC
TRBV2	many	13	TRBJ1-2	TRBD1	CASSDQGAVGYTF	TGTGCCAGCAGCGACCAGGGGGCGGTGGGCTACACCTTC
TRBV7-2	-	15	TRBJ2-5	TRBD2	CASSFQSGGWETQYF	TGTGCCAGCAGCTTTCAGTCGGGGGGATGGGAGACCCAGTACTTC
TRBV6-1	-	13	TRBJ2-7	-	CASSEYGAGEQYF	TGTGCCAGCAGTGAATATGGGGCCGGTGAGCAGTACTTC
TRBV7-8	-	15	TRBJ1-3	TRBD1	CASSRGQAWGNTIYF	TGTGCCAGCAGCCGGGGACAGGCCTGGGGAAACACCATATATTTT
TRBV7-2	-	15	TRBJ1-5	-	CASSLEGGAAQPQHF	TGTGCCAGCAGCTTAGAAGGAGGGGCGGCTCAGCCCCAGCATTTT
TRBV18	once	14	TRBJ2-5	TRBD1	CASRGTGGEETQYF	TGTGCCAGTCGAGGGACAGGGGGCGAAGAGACCCAGTACTTC
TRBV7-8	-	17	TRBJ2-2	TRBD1	CASSLETGGYLAGELFF	TGTGCCAGCAGCTTAGAGACAGGGGGCTATCTTGCCGGGGAGCTGTTTTTT
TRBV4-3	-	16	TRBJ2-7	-	CASSPAFGQGPYEQYF	TGCGCCAGCAGCCCCGCTTTCGGGCAGGGGCCCTACGAGCAGTACTTC
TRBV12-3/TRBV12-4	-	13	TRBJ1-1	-	CASSLYPGTEAFF	TGTGCCAGCAGTTTATACCCCGGCACTGAAGCTTTCTTT
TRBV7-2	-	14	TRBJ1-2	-	CASSLSQNNYGYTF	TGTGCCAGCAGCTTATCACAGAACAACTATGGCTACACCTTC
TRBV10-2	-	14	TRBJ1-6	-	CASSEDRNNSPLHF	TGCGCCAGCAGTGAGGACAGAAATAATTCACCCCTCCACTTT
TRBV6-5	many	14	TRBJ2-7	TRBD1	CASSYLTGGYEQYF	TGTGCCAGCAGTTACCTGACAGGGGGCTACGAGCAGTACTTC